This T cell receptor (beta chain) came from a study of T cells in tumors after PD-1 blockade. General study results and limits: About 45% of tumor TCR clonotypes were also found in blood.

Method: immunoSEQ multiplex PCR; TCRdb's copy keeps in-frame clones and lacks some. The data show 45,000 or so clones, roughly 84% seen once. The CDR3 runs 14 residues. Trimming took 1 base from V and 6 from J, leaving 13 bases between them. CDR1 is SGHRS, CDR2 YFSETQ, per germline. In this sample, this clone turned up once. Its cognate antigen is unknown. J is TRBJ1-2 and V is TRBV5-1, with TRBD1 as a possible D gene (6 bases). The receptor was isolated from a human donor with advanced basal cell or squamous cell carcinoma (not recorded which). Source: PBMCs, taken before anti-PD-1 therapy. The CDR3 is CASSLFSPGDGYTF. CDR3 in DNA: TGCGCCAGCAGCTTGTTTTCCCCAGGGGATGGCTACACCTTC.